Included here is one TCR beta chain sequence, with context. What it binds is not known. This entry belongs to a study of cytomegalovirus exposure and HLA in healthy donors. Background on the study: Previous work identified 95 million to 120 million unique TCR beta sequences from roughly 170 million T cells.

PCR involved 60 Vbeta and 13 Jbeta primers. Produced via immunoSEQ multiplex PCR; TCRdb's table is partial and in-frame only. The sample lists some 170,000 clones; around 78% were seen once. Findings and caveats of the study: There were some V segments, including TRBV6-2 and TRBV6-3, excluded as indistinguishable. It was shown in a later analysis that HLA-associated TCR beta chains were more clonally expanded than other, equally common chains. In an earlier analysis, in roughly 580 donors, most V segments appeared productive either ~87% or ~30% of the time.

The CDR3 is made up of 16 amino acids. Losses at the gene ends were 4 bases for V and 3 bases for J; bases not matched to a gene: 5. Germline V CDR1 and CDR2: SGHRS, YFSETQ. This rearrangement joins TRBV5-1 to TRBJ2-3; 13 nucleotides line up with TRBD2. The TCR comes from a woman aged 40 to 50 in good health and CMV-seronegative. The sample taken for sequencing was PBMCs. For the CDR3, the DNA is TGCGCCAGCAGCCCCGGGACTAGCGGGACTACAGATACGCAGTATTTT. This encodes CASSPGTSGTTDTQYF. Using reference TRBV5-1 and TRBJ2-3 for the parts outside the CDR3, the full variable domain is KAGVTQTPRYLIKTRGQQVTLSCSPISGHRSVSWYQQTPGQGLQFLFEYFSETQRNKGNFPGRFSGRQFSNSRSEMNVSTLELGDSALYLCASSPGTSGTTDTQYFGPGTRLTVL.